The source of this T cell receptor (beta chain) is a study of OX40 agonist ivuxolimab in advanced cancers. Study summary: Patients took ivuxolimab, an agonistic anti-OX40 (CD134) antibody.

Germline V CDR1 and CDR2: SNHLY, FYNNEI. The CDR3 sequence is 14 residues long. V was shortened by 8 bases and J by 2 bases, with 14 bases between the two germline ends. Sequenced by immunoSEQ multiplex PCR; TCRdb stores in-frame clones only, minus some. The data hold 65,000 to 95,000 clones, with approximately 90% observed a single time. Sample: CD4+ or CD8+ T cells sorted from blood, taken in a trial of the OX40 agonist ivuxolimab. The V call is TRBV2, the J call TRBJ2-3; D may correspond to TRBD1 or TRBD2 (5 bases each). The TCR comes from an adult with an advanced solid tumor such as melanoma, head and neck, liver or kidney cancer. CDR3 in amino acids: CASLGRIVTDTQYF. CDR3 DNA sequence: TGTGCCAGCTTGGGACGTATCGTCACAGATACGCAGTATTTT.